This T cell receptor beta chain is drawn from a study of identical twins. Points from the study as a whole: In zero-insertion analyses, partial confounding could arise from invariant MAIT and iNKT cells. Out-of-frame alpha sequences common to twins exhibited a surplus of low generation probability.

TCRdb redid the calling of the 5' RACE reads with MiXCR, one entry per CDR3 protein. In the table there are about 520,000 distinct CDR3 sequences, 20% to 25% of which are singletons. Germline CDR1 is DFQATT and CDR2 is SNEGSKA (reference sequence). This CDR3 contains 14 residues. The trim removed 6 bases at V and 9 bases at J, leaving 6 bases unmatched. In the case of this clonotype: The antigen remains undetermined.

In addition, the sample was reused for a study of T cells expressing NK-cell markers.

This sequence originates from a woman between 18 and 29 years old in good health. The chain carries TRBV20-1 and TRBJ2-1; 15 nucleotides agree with TRBD2. Sequencing input: CD4+ T cells sorted from blood. In nucleotides, the CDR3 is TGCAGTGCAAGCCGGACTAGCGGGAGGGCTGAGCAGTTCTTC. Protein: CSASRTSGRAEQFF.